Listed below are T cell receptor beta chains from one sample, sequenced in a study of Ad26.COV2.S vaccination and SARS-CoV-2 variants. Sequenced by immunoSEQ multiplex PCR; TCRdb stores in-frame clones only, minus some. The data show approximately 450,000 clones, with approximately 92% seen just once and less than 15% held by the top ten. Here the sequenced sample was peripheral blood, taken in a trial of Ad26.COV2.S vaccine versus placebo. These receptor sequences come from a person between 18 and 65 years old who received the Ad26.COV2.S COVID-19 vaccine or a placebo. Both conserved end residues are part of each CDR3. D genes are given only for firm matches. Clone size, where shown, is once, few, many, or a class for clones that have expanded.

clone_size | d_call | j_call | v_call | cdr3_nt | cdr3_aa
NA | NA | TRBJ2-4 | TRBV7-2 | TGTGCCAGCAGCTCCGATTGGGGAGCCAAAAACATTCAGTACTTC | CASSSDWGAKNIQYF
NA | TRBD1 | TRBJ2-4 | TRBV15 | TGTGCCACCAGCAGAGATTTGGGGACAGCATCGAGCATTCAGTACTTC | CATSRDLGTASSIQYF
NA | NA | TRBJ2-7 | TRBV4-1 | TGCGCCAGCAGCCAGGACCACTCCTCCTACGAGCAGTACTTC | CASSQDHSSYEQYF
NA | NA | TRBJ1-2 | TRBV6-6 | TGTGCCAGCAGTTGGTTTAGGACCGAATCTTGGGAGGGCTACACCTTC | CASSWFRTESWEGYTF
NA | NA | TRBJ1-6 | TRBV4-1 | TGCGCCAGCAGCCATGGTCCATTGGACGATTCACCCCTCCACTTT | CASSHGPLDDSPLHF
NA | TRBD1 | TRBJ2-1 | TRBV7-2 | TGTGCCAGCAGTCCCGACAGGGTTGGCAATGAGCAGTTCTTC | CASSPDRVGNEQFF
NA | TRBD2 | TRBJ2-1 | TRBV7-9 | TGTGCCAGCAGCCCGATTTGGCGGGAGGGCCGACACGAGCAGTTCTTC | CASSPIWREGRHEQFF
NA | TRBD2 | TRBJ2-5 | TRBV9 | TGTGCCAGCAGCGCAGGACTAGCGGGAGGAGGAGAGACCCAGTACTTC | CASSAGLAGGGETQYF
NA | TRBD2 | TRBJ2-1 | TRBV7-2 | TGTGCCAGCAGGTATGGACTAGCGGTTGGTGAGCAGTTCTTC | CASRYGLAVGEQFF
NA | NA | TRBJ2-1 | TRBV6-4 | TGTGCCAGGCCCGACCCGGGACTCAAACCCGACAATGAGCAGTTCTTC | CARPDPGLKPDNEQFF
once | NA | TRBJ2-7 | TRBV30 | TGTGCCTGGAGTACCGGGACTCGCTACGAGCAGTACTTC | CAWSTGTRYEQYF
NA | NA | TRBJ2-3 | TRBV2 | TGTGCCAGCAGTTGGATCACAGATACGCAGTATTTT | CASSWITDTQYF
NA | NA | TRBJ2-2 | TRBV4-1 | TGCGCCAGCAGCCAGATAAGCCGGAGCGGGGAGCTGTTTTTT | CASSQISRSGELFF
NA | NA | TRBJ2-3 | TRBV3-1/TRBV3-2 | TGTGCCAGCAGCCAAGATGCAGGGAGCACAGATACGCAGTATTTT | CASSQDAGSTDTQYF
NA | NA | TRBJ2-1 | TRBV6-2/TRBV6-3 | TGTGCCAGCAGTTTACTGGGGTTCAATGAGCAGTTCTTC | CASSLLGFNEQFF
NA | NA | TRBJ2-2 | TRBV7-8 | TGTGCCAGCAGCTTAGCGCCTTTGCGGGAGAACACCGGGGAGCTGTTTTTT | CASSLAPLRENTGELFF
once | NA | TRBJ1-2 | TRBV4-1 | TGCGCCAGCAGCCAAGTATCCGGGGAAGGCTACACCTTC | CASSQVSGEGYTF
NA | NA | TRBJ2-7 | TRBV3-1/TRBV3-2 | TGTGCCAGCAGCCAAGGGTACGAGCAGTACTTC | CASSQGYEQYF
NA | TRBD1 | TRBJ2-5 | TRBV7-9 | TGTGCCAGCAGCTTAAGTCAGGGGGCTTACCAAGAGACCCAGTACTTC | CASSLSQGAYQETQYF
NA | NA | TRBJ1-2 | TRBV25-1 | TGTGCCAGCAGTCCAACTGGGTCGGTCGCTCCCTATGGCTACACCTTC | CASSPTGSVAPYGYTF
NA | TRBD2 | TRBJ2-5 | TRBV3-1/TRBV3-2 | TGTGCCAGCAGCCCGAGACTAGCGGGTACCCAGGGGACCCAGTACTTC | CASSPRLAGTQGTQYF
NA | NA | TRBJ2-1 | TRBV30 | TGTGCCTGGAGTCTGACCAGGGTGGGAGATGAGCAGTTCTTC | CAWSLTRVGDEQFF
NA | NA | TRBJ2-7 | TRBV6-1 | TGTGCCAGCAGTGAATTCAGAAGCGAGCAGTACTTC | CASSEFRSEQYF
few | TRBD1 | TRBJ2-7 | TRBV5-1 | TGCGCCAGCAGCCGGGACAGGGGCCACGAGCAGTACTTC | CASSRDRGHEQYF
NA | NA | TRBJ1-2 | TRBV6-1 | TGTGCCAGCAGTGAAATCAGAGGACAGAGCTATGGCTACACCTTC | CASSEIRGQSYGYTF
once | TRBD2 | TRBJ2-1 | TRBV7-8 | TGTGCCAGCAGCTTAGTACGGACTAGCGGGAGAAATACCTACAATGAGCAGTTCTTC | CASSLVRTSGRNTYNEQFF
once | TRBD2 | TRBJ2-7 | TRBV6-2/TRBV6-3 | TGTGCCAGCAGTTACCGGGTGCTAGCGGGAGTTTTGGACGAGCAGTACTTC | CASSYRVLAGVLDEQYF
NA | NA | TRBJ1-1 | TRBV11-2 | TGTGCCAGCAGCTTGTTACGGAACACTGAAGCTTTCTTT | CASSLLRNTEAFF
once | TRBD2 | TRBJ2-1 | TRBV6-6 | TGTGCCAGCAGCAAGGGACTAGCGGAAAACAATGAGCAGTTCTTC | CASSKGLAENNEQFF
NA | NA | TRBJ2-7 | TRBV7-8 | TGTGCCAGCAGGATAGGAACAGGGCCTGGGGGAGAGCAGTACTTC | CASRIGTGPGGEQYF
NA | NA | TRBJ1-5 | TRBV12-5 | TGTGCTAGTGGTTTGGAGGGAAATCAGCCCCAGCATTTT | CASGLEGNQPQHF
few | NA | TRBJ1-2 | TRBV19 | TGTGCCAGTAGTGTCTCCAGAGGCTATGGCTACACCTTC | CASSVSRGYGYTF
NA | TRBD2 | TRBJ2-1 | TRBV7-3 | TGTGCCAGCAGCTTAAGTCCTAGCGGGAGAATCAATGAGCAGTTCTTC | CASSLSPSGRINEQFF
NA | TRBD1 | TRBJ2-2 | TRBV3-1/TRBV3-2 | TGTGCCAGCAGCCAAATTCGCAGGGGGTTCACCGGGGAGCTGTTTTTT | CASSQIRRGFTGELFF
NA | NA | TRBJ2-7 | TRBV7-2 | TGTGCCAGCAGCTTAGGAGCGAACTACGAGCAGTACTTC | CASSLGANYEQYF
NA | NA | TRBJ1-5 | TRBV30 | TGTGCCTGGAGTCCCTTCGGGACACTTAGCAATCAGCCCCAGCATTTT | CAWSPFGTLSNQPQHF
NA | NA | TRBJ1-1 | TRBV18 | TGTGCCAGCTCACCCGATGGGCAGAACCAGCTAGAAGCTTTCTTT | CASSPDGQNQLEAFF
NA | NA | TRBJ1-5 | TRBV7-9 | TGTGCCAGCAGCTTAGGACAGCCTTATCAGCCCCAGCATTTT | CASSLGQPYQPQHF
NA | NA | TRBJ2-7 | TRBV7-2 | TGTGCCAGCAGCGCGGGACAGTTATACGAGCAGTACTTC | CASSAGQLYEQYF
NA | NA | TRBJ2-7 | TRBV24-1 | TGTGCCACCAGTGTAGACGGACCCTACGAGCAGTACTTC | CATSVDGPYEQYF
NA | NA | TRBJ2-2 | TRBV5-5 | TGTGCCAGCAGCCGGGAGATATATAGCGGAGACACCGGGGAGCTGTTTTTT | CASSREIYSGDTGELFF
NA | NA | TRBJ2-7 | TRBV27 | TGTGCCAGCAGGGAGGGACCCAGGTCCACCTACGAGCAGTACTTC | CASREGPRSTYEQYF
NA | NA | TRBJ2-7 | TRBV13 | TGTGCCAGCAGCTTAAACAGTATCTACGAGCAGTACTTC | CASSLNSIYEQYF
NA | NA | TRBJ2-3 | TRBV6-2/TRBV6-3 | TGTGCCAGCAGCCCGGTACGCACAGATACGCAGTATTTT | CASSPVRTDTQYF
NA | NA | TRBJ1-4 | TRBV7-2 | TGTGCCAGCAGCTCCAACAGGGCGTCCGATGAAAAACTGTTTTTT | CASSSNRASDEKLFF
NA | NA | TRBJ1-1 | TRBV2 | TGTGCCAGCAGTGAGGAAAAGAACACTGAAGCTTTCTTT | CASSEEKNTEAFF
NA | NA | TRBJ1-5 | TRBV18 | TGTGCCAGCTCACCCGGGCGCGATCAGCCCCAGCATTTT | CASSPGRDQPQHF
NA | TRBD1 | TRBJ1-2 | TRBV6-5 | TGTGCCAGCAGTTACACAGGGGGCTCGAGAGGCTACACCTTC | CASSYTGGSRGYTF
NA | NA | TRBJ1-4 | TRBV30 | TGTGCCTGGATCGAGGGGAATAATGAAAAACTGTTTTTT | CAWIEGNNEKLFF
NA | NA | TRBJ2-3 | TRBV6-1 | TGTGCCAGCAGTAAAGGAGAGAGCGGATGGGGAGCAGATACGCAGTATTTT | CASSKGESGWGADTQYF